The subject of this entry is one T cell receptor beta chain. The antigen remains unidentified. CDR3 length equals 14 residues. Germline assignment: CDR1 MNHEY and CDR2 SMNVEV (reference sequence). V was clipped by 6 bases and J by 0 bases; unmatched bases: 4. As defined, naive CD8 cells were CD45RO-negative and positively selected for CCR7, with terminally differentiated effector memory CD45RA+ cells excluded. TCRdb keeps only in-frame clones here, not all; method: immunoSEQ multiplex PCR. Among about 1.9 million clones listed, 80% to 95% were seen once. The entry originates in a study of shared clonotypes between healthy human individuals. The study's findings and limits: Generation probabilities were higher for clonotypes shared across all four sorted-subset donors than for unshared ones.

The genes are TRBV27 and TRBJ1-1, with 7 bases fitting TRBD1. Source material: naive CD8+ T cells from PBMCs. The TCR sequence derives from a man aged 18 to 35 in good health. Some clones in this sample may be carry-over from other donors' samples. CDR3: CASRPGQVNTEAFF. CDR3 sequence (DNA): TGTGCCAGCAGGCCCGGACAGGTGAACACTGAAGCTTTCTTT.